This is a list of T cell receptor beta chains from one sample in a study of Graves' ophthalmopathy and Graves' hyperthyroidism. TCRdb recomputed calls from the multiplex PCR reads with MiXCR, one row per CDR3 protein. The sample lists about 220,000 distinct CDR3 sequences, about a fifth occurring once. Sample: peripheral blood. These receptors were taken from a woman between 50 and 59 years old with Graves' ophthalmopathy. CDR3s include the opening cysteine and the closing phenylalanine or tryptophan. The order of the fields is V gene, D gene, clone size, J gene, CDR3 DNA, CDR3 protein. D genes are given only for firm matches. Not every row has a clone size; where given, it reads once, few, many or a size class.

>TRBV19|TRBD2|-|TRBJ2-2
TGTGCCAGTAGGATAGCGGGAGGGCCCGGCGGGGAGCTGTTTTTT
CASRIAGGPGGELFF
>TRBV7-9|TRBD1|many|TRBJ2-7
TGTGCCAGCAGTGGACCGGGACAGGATCGATGGGAGCAGTACTTC
CASSGPGQDRWEQYF
>TRBV20-1|-|many|TRBJ2-5
TGCAGTGCTAGGGAGACAGAAATCCAAGAGACCCAGTACTTC
CSARETEIQETQYF
>TRBV11-2|TRBD2|-|TRBJ2-7
TGTGCCAGCAGCTTAGTTGGGGCCAGGGCTAGCGGGGGTAACAACGAGCAGTACTTC
CASSLVGARASGGNNEQYF
>TRBV6-4|-|many|TRBJ2-7
TGTGCCAGCAGTGACTCGGGCGGCCACGACTCCTACGAGCAGTACTTC
CASSDSGGHDSYEQYF
>TRBV4-1|-|few|TRBJ1-1
TGCGCCAGCAGCCCTCTTCAGGAGGGGGCTGAAGCTTTCTTT
CASSPLQEGAEAFF
>TRBV12-3/TRBV12-4|-|-|TRBJ1-5
TGTGCCAGCAGCCCAGAGGCGCGGCCCCAGCATTTT
CASSPEARPQHF
>TRBV9|TRBD2|-|TRBJ2-3
TGTGCCAGCAGCCGGGGACTAGCGGGAGTCGGGACAGATACGCAGTATTTT
CASSRGLAGVGTDTQYF
>TRBV12-3/TRBV12-4|-|many|TRBJ2-5
TGTGCCAGCAGCGAACAGGGTGTCGGTGAGACCCAGTACTTC
CASSEQGVGETQYF
>TRBV20-1|-|many|TRBJ2-7
TGCAGTGCCCAAACAGGGCTGGCGGGAAAGGCCTACGAGCAGTACTTC
CSAQTGLAGKAYEQYF
>TRBV2|TRBD1|many|TRBJ2-7
TGTGCCAGCAGAGAAGGGGGCGCGGTGGGTGAGCAGTACTTC
CASREGGAVGEQYF
>TRBV6-2/TRBV6-3|-|many|TRBJ2-5
TGTGCCAGCAGCAACCCTGGGGAGACCCAGTACTTC
CASSNPGETQYF
>TRBV6-2/TRBV6-3|-|-|TRBJ1-1
TGTGCCATCAAAATCTTAATCCGTGAAGCTTTCTTT
CAIKILIREAFF
>TRBV11-2|TRBD1|-|TRBJ1-5
TGTGCCAGCAGCTTAACGGGACAGGGCAATCAGCCCCAGCATTTT
CASSLTGQGNQPQHF
>TRBV7-2|TRBD1|many|TRBJ2-5
TGTGCCAGCAGCTCCTCGACAGGGGGCTCAGGGACCCAGTACTTC
CASSSSTGGSGTQYF
>TRBV4-2|-|-|TRBJ2-2
TGTGCCAGCAGCCAAGATTCCGGCAGGGTGGCCGGGGAGCTGTTTTTT
CASSQDSGRVAGELFF
>TRBV11-2|-|many|TRBJ1-5
TGTGCCAGCAGCTTAGGTCCGTCGGGGGAACTCAATCAGCCCCAGCATTTT
CASSLGPSGELNQPQHF
>TRBV12-3/TRBV12-4|TRBD2|-|TRBJ2-7
TGTGCCAGCAGGCGGGAGTTATACGAGCAGTACTTC
CASRRELYEQYF
>TRBV7-2|-|many|TRBJ2-5
TGTGCCAGCAGCTTCCCTTGGGAGACCCAGTACTTC
CASSFPWETQYF
>TRBV10-1|-|many|TRBJ2-7
TGCGCCAGCAGTGGGCGGCCGGAATCCTACGAGCAGTACTTC
CASSGRPESYEQYF
>TRBV20-1|-|-|TRBJ1-1
TGCAGTGCTAGCCGGGGTCTCGACACTGAAGCTTTCTTT
CSASRGLDTEAFF
>TRBV24-1|-|many|TRBJ1-5
TGTGCCACCAGTTATAAGGACAGTGACAATCAGCCCCAGCATTTT
CATSYKDSDNQPQHF
>TRBV19|TRBD2|-|TRBJ2-1
TGTGCCAGTAGTATTGAAGCGGGAGGGCCGGGGTATGAGCAGTTCTTC
CASSIEAGGPGYEQFF
>TRBV5-1|-|-|TRBJ2-7
TGCGCCAGCAGCTTGGCGCAGGGATCGGGATACGAGCAGTACTTC
CASSLAQGSGYEQYF
>TRBV4-2|-|many|TRBJ2-7
TGTGCCAGCAGCCACACGACCAACAACGAGCAGTACTTC
CASSHTTNNEQYF
>TRBV30|-|many|TRBJ2-4
TGTGCCTGGAGTGTAATCGAGTTGCCAAACATTCAGTACTTC
CAWSVIELPNIQYF